The next 20 T cell receptor beta chains were all read from a single sample in a study of cytomegalovirus exposure and HLA in healthy donors. With 60 Vbeta and 13 Jbeta primers, the PCR was carried out. Libraries were prepared by immunoSEQ multiplex PCR; TCRdb keeps only in-frame clonotypes and omits some of them. The sample lists 130,000 to 150,000 clones; about three quarters were seen once. Material for sequencing was PBMCs. These receptors all come from a man between 18 and 29 years old in good health and CMV-seronegative.

The chain has TRBV9 and TRBJ1-3; 8 positions match TRBD1. J lost 5 bases, V lost 2 bases, and 6 bases had no gene match. Germline V gives CDR1 SGDLS, CDR2 YYNGEE. The CDR3 has 15 amino acids. The DNA for the CDR3 is TGTGCCAGCAGCGTCGGGACAGGTATTAGAAACACCATATATTTT. Its protein is CASSVGTGIRNTIYF.

The chain couples TRBV6-5 to TRBJ1-2, with D possibly matching TRBD1 (6 bases). The germline gives CDR1 MNHEY, CDR2 SVGAGI. This CDR3 comprises 14 residues. Trimming took off 0 bases at V and 4 bases at J, with 9 bases between the two ends. The CDR3 region is CASSYSAGAYGYTF. Here the CDR3 DNA reads TGTGCCAGCAGTTACTCGGCAGGGGCCTATGGCTACACCTTC.

The rearrangement joins TRBV15 to TRBJ2-2, with TRBD2 as a possible D gene (7 bases). Germline CDR1 LNHNV, CDR2 YYDKDF (reference sequence). The CDR3 consists of 16 residues. Trimming left V 0 bases short and J 8 bases short, with 16 bases between. The chain's CDR3 is CATSRDLRGGRGELFF. The CDR3 DNA reads as TGTGCCACCAGCAGAGATCTGAGGGGGGGCCGTGGGGAGCTGTTTTTT.

In this sample, this clone is medium-sized. The chain couples TRBV10-1 to TRBJ1-3; a possible D gene is TRBD1 (6 bases). V was pared by 6 bases and J by 0 bases, with 6 bases between. The CDR3 sequence is 13 residues long. In germline, CDR1 is WNHNN, CDR2 SYGVQD (reference sequence). In nucleotides, the CDR3 is TGCGCCAGCAGGGGACACTCTGGAAACACCATATATTTT. It translates to CASRGHSGNTIYF.

This chain connects TRBV2 to TRBJ2-2; D is perhaps TRBD1 (6 bases). The CDR3 totals 19 residues. V dropped 3 bases and J dropped 3 bases, with 23 bases sitting between them. The germline V gene has CDR1 SNHLY and CDR2 FYNNEI. DNA for the CDR3: TGTGCCAGCAGTGACTTTCCTGGACGGGGCAGGGGAGACACCGGGGAGCTGTTTTTT. Translated: CASSDFPGRGRGDTGELFF.

The chain carries TRBV4-2 and TRBJ1-1, with D maybe TRBD1 (6 bases). With 0 bases removed from V and 7 bases from J, the gap between germline ends came to 21 bases. The CDR3 runs to 17 residues. In germline, CDR1 is LGHNA, CDR2 YNFKEQ. CDR3 residues: CASSQDWDKDRSLEAFF. CDR3 DNA: TGTGCCAGCAGCCAAGACTGGGACAAGGATAGATCCCTTGAAGCTTTCTTT.

The V gene is TRBV27, the J gene TRBJ2-7, with 8 bases identical to TRBD1. The CDR3 covers 14 residues. Germline V CDR1 and CDR2: MNHEY, SMNVEV (reference sequence). Trimming at V came to 4 bases and at J to 2 bases, leaving 4 bases not matched to a gene. The CDR3 sequence: CASSYQGAAYEQYF. As DNA, the CDR3 is TGTGCCAGCAGTTACCAGGGGGCCGCCTACGAGCAGTACTTC.

The gene calls are TRBV5-6 and TRBJ2-7; TRBD2 matches at 7 bases. Germline V lookup: CDR1 SGHDT, CDR2 YYEEEE. The CDR3 runs to 18 residues. The junction had 22 bases not matched to a gene; V was cut back by 9 bases and J by 1 base. The CDR3 DNA sequence: TGTGCCAACCATGGGGGGGAAGCCGGGACTCAAAGTTCCTACGAGCAGTACTTC. Protein: CANHGGEAGTQSSYEQYF.

The genes are TRBV7-2 and TRBJ2-3; 8 bases match TRBD1. This CDR3 has 14 amino acids. Germline V gene data show CDR1 as SGHTA and CDR2 as FQGNSA. The V segment lost 5 bases and the J segment 5 bases; nucleotides outside the gene matches: 6. This CDR3 is CASSQQGAIDTQYF. In nucleotides, the CDR3 is TGTGCCAGCAGCCAGCAGGGGGCGATAGATACGCAGTATTTT. Based on the CDR3 plus reference TRBV7-2 and TRBJ2-3, the full variable domain is GAGVSQSPSNKVTEKGKDVELRCDPISGHTALYWYRQSLGQGLEFLIYFQGNSAPDKSGLPSDRFSAERTGGSVSTLTIQRTQQEDSAVYLCASSQQGAIDTQYFGPGTRLTVL.

The rearrangement joins TRBV25-1 to TRBJ2-2; 10 positions agree with TRBD2. V shed 5 bases and J 1 base; nucleotides not matched to a gene: 10. The V gene's germline CDR1 is MGHDK and CDR2 SYGVNS. This CDR3 region has 18 residues. CDR3 sequence (DNA): TGTGCCAGCAGTAGGAGCGGGAGGGCTTTTGTGAACACCGGGGAGCTGTTTTTT. Translating gives CASSRSGRAFVNTGELFF.

This clone appeared a few times. The chain combines TRBV7-9 with TRBJ2-3, with 11 bases aligning to TRBD2. The V and J ends lost 0 bases and 3 bases, in that order; junction bases with no gene match: 2. Looked up from germline, CDR1 is SEHNR and CDR2 is FQNEAQ (reference sequence). This CDR3 comprises 16 residues. The CDR3 nucleotides read TGTGCCAGCAGCTTAGCCACTAGCGGGGGAACAGATACGCAGTATTTT. Encoded protein: CASSLATSGGTDTQYF. The variable domain in full, with the rest retrieved from reference TRBV7-9 and TRBJ2-3, is DTGVSQNPRHKITKRGQNVTFRCDPISEHNRLYWYRQTLGQGPEFLTYFQNEAQLEKSRLLSDRFSAERPKGSFSTLEIQRTEQGDSAMYLCASSLATSGGTDTQYFGPGTRLTVL.

This chain connects TRBV11-3 to TRBJ2-3; 8 nucleotides match TRBD1. Losses at the gene ends were 2 bases for V and 1 base for J; bases not matched to a gene: 2. The CDR3 loop spans 15 amino acids. Germline loops: CDR1 SGHNT, CDR2 YENEEA. In DNA, the CDR3 is TGTGCCAGCAGCTTACGGGGACAGGGCACAGATACGCAGTATTTT. This translates into CASSLRGQGTDTQYF.

The chain has TRBV7-2 and TRBJ1-4; D ambiguous. The CDR3 consists of 14 residues. Looked up from germline, CDR1 is SGHTA and CDR2 is FQGNSA. V lost 5 bases and J 3 bases, leaving 10 bases between the germline ends. CDR3 sequence: CASSPRVSNEKLFF. Written as DNA, the CDR3 is TGTGCCAGCAGCCCTCGGGTATCTAATGAAAAACTGTTTTTT.

The chain joins TRBV27 to TRBJ2-1, with D possibly being TRBD2 (6 bases). This CDR3 spans 15 amino acids. Germline V gene sequence: CDR1 MNHEY, CDR2 SMNVEV (reference sequence). The V gene lost 3 bases and the J gene lost 10 bases, with 19 bases spanning the gap. The CDR3 loop is CASSFGGEPVQEQFF. CDR3 bases: TGTGCCAGCAGTTTCGGAGGGGAGCCAGTGCAGGAGCAGTTCTTC.

The chain combines TRBV5-4 with TRBJ1-2; D is perhaps TRBD1 (5 bases). CDR1 and CDR2 (germline): SGHNT, YYREEE (reference sequence). This CDR3 comprises 15 residues. V gave up 3 bases and J gave up 4 bases, with 16 bases separating them. CDR3 nucleotide sequence: TGTGCCAGCAGCTCACCCTCGGAGGGGTCCTATGGCTACACCTTC. Translating it yields CASSSPSEGSYGYTF.

This clone was picked up a small number of times. The V and J genes are TRBV4-1 and TRBJ2-7; 7 nucleotides align to TRBD1. The CDR3 covers 14 residues. V was clipped by 1 base and J by 1 base; unmatched bases: 1. The germline CDR1 and CDR2 sequences are MGHRA and YSYEKL. The CDR3 DNA is TGCGCCAGCAGCCAAGGACAGGGTTCCTACGAGCAGTACTTC. Translating it yields CASSQGQGSYEQYF.

This chain uses TRBV13 with TRBJ2-1; 9 bases align to TRBD2. The germline gives CDR1 PRHDT, CDR2 FYEKMQ (reference sequence). J gave up 9 bases and V 2 bases, and 8 bases lay outside the gene matches. The CDR3 has 15 amino acids. CDR3 DNA sequence: TGTGCCAGCAGCTTACGTGGCGGGGGGGCCATTGAGCAGTTCTTC. As protein: CASSLRGGGAIEQFF.

V usage is TRBV2 and J usage is TRBJ2-1; 7 bases are a match to TRBD1. CDR1 is SNHLY, CDR2 FYNNEI, per germline. With 0 bases clipped from V and 4 bases from J, the junction kept 6 bases outside the gene matches. The CDR3 covers 16 residues. This chain's CDR3 is CASSEAGAGGYNEQFF. DNA for the CDR3: TGTGCCAGCAGTGAAGCGGGGGCAGGGGGTTACAATGAGCAGTTCTTC.

The table lists this clone with a few counts. The genes are TRBV6-6 and TRBJ1-4, with D uncertain. Between the trimmed V and J ends, which lost 2 bases and 8 bases, there was a span of 9 bases. This CDR3 has 13 residues. The germline V gene encodes CDR1 MNHNY and CDR2 SVGAGI (reference sequence). DNA of the CDR3: TGTGCCAGCAGTTACACTCGGGAAGAAAAACTGTTTTTT. This codes for CASSYTREEKLFF.

The rearrangement uses TRBV4-1 and TRBJ1-1; no clear D gene. The germline CDR1 and CDR2 sequences are MGHRA and YSYEKL. The CDR3 is 16 residues long. Trimming cost V 1 base and J 0 bases, with 12 bases left between them. Written as DNA, the CDR3 is TGCGCCAGCAGCCAAGGTCAAGTCAGGCTGAACACTGAAGCTTTCTTT. Its protein is CASSQGQVRLNTEAFF.